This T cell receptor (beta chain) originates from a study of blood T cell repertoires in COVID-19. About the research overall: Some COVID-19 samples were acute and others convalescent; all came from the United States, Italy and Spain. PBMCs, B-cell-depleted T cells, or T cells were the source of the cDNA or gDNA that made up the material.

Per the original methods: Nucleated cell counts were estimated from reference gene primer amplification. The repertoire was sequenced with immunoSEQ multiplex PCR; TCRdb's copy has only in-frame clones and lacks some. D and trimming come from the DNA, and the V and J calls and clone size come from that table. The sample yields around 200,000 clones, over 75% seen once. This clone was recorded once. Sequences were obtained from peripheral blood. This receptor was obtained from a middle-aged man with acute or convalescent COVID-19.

Written as DNA, the CDR3 is TGCGCCAGCAGCTTAGGGCAGGGGGCAGATAATTCACCCCTCCACTTT. Translating it yields CASSLGQGADNSPLHF. The rearrangement uses TRBV5-1 and TRBJ1-6, with 8 bases aligning to TRBD1. Germline lookup yields CDR1 SGHRS and CDR2 YFSETQ. The CDR3 sequence is 16 residues long. V shed 2 bases, J shed 5 bases, and the junction held 6 bases outside the gene matches.